This record covers a single T cell receptor beta chain. The data are from a study of response to subunit inactivated influenza vaccine. The CDR3 is 15 amino acids. With 3 bases clipped from V and 4 bases from J, the junction kept 9 bases outside the gene matches. Germline lookup yields CDR1 DFQATT and CDR2 SNEGSKA (reference sequence). MiXCR, applied by TCRdb to the RT-PCR reads, yields one record per CDR3 protein. Of roughly 700,000 distinct CDR3 sequences in the sample, approximately 13% were seen once. Source: PBMCs from blood, taken around 14 days before vaccination. This sequence originates from a man aged 50 to 60 who received an inactivated influenza vaccine. The chain has TRBV20-1 and TRBJ1-5; 7 nucleotides agree with TRBD1. For the CDR3, the DNA is TGCAGTGCTAGCCCCACAGGGGTCCCTAATCAGCCCCAGCATTTT. Translated, it gives CSASPTGVPNQPQHF.